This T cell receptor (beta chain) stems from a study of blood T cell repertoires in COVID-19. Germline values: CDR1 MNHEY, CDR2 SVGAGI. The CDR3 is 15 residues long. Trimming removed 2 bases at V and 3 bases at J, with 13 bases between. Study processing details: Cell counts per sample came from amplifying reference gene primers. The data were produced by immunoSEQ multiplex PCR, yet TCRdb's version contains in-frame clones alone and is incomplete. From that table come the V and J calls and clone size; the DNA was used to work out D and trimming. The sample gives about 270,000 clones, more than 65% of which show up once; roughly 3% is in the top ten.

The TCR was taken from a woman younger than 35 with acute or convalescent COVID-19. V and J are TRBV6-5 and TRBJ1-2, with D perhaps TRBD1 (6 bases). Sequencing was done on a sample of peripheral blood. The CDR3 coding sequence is TGTGCCAGCAGTTACCGGGACACCGGCTACTATGGCTACACCTTC. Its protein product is CASSYRDTGYYGYTF.